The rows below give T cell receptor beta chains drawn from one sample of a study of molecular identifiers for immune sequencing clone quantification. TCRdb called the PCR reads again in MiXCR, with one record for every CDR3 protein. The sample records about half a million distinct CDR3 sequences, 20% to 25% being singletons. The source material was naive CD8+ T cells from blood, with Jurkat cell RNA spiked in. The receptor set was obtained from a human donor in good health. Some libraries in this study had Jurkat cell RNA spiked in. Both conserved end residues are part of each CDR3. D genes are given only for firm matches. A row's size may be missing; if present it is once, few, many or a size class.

cdr3_aa: CASSLLGGSYRERYF
cdr3_nt: TGTGCCAGCAGTTTATTAGGCGGCTCCTACCGCGAGCGGTACTTC
v_call: TRBV27
d_call: .
clone_size: .
j_call: TRBJ2-7

cdr3_aa: CASTLTATNTEAFF
cdr3_nt: TGTGCCAGCACCCTGACAGCAACGAACACTGAAGCTTTCTTT
v_call: TRBV28
d_call: .
clone_size: many
j_call: TRBJ1-1

cdr3_aa: CASSLGQGHAYEQYF
cdr3_nt: TGTGCCAGCAGTTTGGGACAGGGTCATGCCTACGAGCAGTACTTC
v_call: TRBV5-5
d_call: TRBD1
clone_size: .
j_call: TRBJ2-7

cdr3_aa: CASGPVSYEQYF
cdr3_nt: TGTGCCAGTGGACCGGTCTCCTACGAGCAGTACTTC
v_call: TRBV27
d_call: .
clone_size: .
j_call: TRBJ2-7

cdr3_aa: CASSHDRVVQPQHF
cdr3_nt: TGTGCCAGCAGCCACGACCGAGTCGTCCAGCCCCAGCATTTT
v_call: TRBV28
d_call: .
clone_size: many
j_call: TRBJ1-5

cdr3_aa: CASSNGPANYGYTF
cdr3_nt: TGTGCCAGCAGTAACGGACCGGCTAACTATGGCTACACCTTC
v_call: TRBV2
d_call: .
clone_size: .
j_call: TRBJ1-2

cdr3_aa: CASSLSSQSYEQYF
cdr3_nt: TGTGCCAGCAGTTTATCGTCCCAATCCTACGAGCAGTACTTC
v_call: TRBV27
d_call: .
clone_size: .
j_call: TRBJ2-7

cdr3_aa: CASSSIGGRPDTQYF
cdr3_nt: TGCGCCAGCAGCTCTATCGGGGGGCGGCCAGATACGCAGTATTTT
v_call: TRBV4-3
d_call: .
clone_size: many
j_call: TRBJ2-3

cdr3_aa: CASSHSGSYLDTQYF
cdr3_nt: TGTGCCAGCAGCCACAGCGGGAGTTACTTAGATACGCAGTATTTT
v_call: TRBV7-9
d_call: TRBD2
clone_size: many
j_call: TRBJ2-3

cdr3_aa: CASSQDGESSYNEQFF
cdr3_nt: TGCGCCAGCAGCCAAGATGGGGAAAGCTCCTACAATGAGCAGTTCTTC
v_call: TRBV4-3
d_call: .
clone_size: few
j_call: TRBJ2-1

cdr3_aa: CASSYTAGTATEAFF
cdr3_nt: TGTGCCAGCAGTTACACTGCAGGCACGGCCACTGAAGCTTTCTTT
v_call: TRBV6-5
d_call: .
clone_size: many
j_call: TRBJ1-1

cdr3_aa: CASSPTRAGRTDTQYF
cdr3_nt: TGCGCCAGCAGCCCGACTCGGGCGGGGAGAACAGATACGCAGTATTTT
v_call: TRBV4-3
d_call: .
clone_size: few
j_call: TRBJ2-3

cdr3_aa: CASSPEESGGFTDTQYF
cdr3_nt: TGTGCCAGTAGTCCCGAGGAGAGCGGGGGGTTCACAGATACGCAGTATTTT
v_call: TRBV19
d_call: TRBD2
clone_size: few
j_call: TRBJ2-3

cdr3_aa: CASSSRTGVDHGYTF
cdr3_nt: TGTGCCAGCAGCTCGAGGACAGGGGTGGATCATGGCTACACCTTC
v_call: TRBV7-2
d_call: TRBD1
clone_size: few
j_call: TRBJ1-2

cdr3_aa: CAWSLREGFYEQYF
cdr3_nt: TGTGCCTGGAGTCTGCGGGAGGGTTTCTACGAGCAGTACTTC
v_call: TRBV30
d_call: TRBD2
clone_size: many
j_call: TRBJ2-7

cdr3_aa: CASSLGAGVGYEQYF
cdr3_nt: TGTGCCAGCAGTTTAGGGGCAGGGGTGGGGTACGAGCAGTACTTC
v_call: TRBV27
d_call: .
clone_size: .
j_call: TRBJ2-7

cdr3_aa: CASSLTGGAQPQHF
cdr3_nt: TGTGCCAGCAGTTTGACAGGGGGCGCGCAGCCCCAGCATTTT
v_call: TRBV27
d_call: TRBD1
clone_size: many
j_call: TRBJ1-5

cdr3_aa: CASSLVVGTLGYEQYF
cdr3_nt: TGTGCCAGCAGCTTAGTCGTGGGGACCCTCGGGTACGAGCAGTACTTC
v_call: TRBV7-9
d_call: .
clone_size: many
j_call: TRBJ2-7

cdr3_aa: CASSLDGDYGYTF
cdr3_nt: TGTGCCAGCAGCTTAGACGGAGATTATGGCTACACCTTC
v_call: TRBV11-2
d_call: .
clone_size: .
j_call: TRBJ1-2

cdr3_aa: CASSQERGSSGANVLAF
cdr3_nt: TGTGCCAGCAGCCAAGAACGGGGGAGCTCTGGGGCCAACGTCCTGGCTTTC
v_call: TRBV3-1
d_call: .
clone_size: .
j_call: TRBJ2-6

cdr3_aa: CASSLPTAEDEKLFF
cdr3_nt: TGTGCCAGCAGCTTACCGACAGCGGAGGATGAAAAACTGTTTTTT
v_call: TRBV7-9
d_call: .
clone_size: many
j_call: TRBJ1-4

cdr3_aa: CASSLGTSSRNEQFF
cdr3_nt: TGTGCCAGCAGTTTAGGGACTAGCTCGAGGAATGAGCAGTTCTTC
v_call: TRBV28
d_call: TRBD2
clone_size: many
j_call: TRBJ2-1

cdr3_aa: CASSQDYESNQPQHF
cdr3_nt: TGCGCCAGCAGCCAAGATTATGAGAGCAATCAGCCCCAGCATTTT
v_call: TRBV4-3
d_call: .
clone_size: .
j_call: TRBJ1-5

cdr3_aa: CSVPEREKNTEAFF
cdr3_nt: TGCAGCGTACCCGAGAGAGAAAAGAACACTGAAGCTTTCTTT
v_call: TRBV29-1
d_call: .
clone_size: many
j_call: TRBJ1-1

cdr3_aa: CSARAVAGTSYEQYF
cdr3_nt: TGCAGTGCTAGAGCCGTGGCCGGGACCTCCTACGAGCAGTACTTC
v_call: TRBV20-1
d_call: .
clone_size: .
j_call: TRBJ2-7

cdr3_aa: CASSPGLAGETQYF
cdr3_nt: TGTGCCAGCAGCCCGGGACTAGCCGGAGAGACCCAGTACTTC
v_call: TRBV7-2
d_call: TRBD2
clone_size: many
j_call: TRBJ2-5

cdr3_aa: CASSPEVGRADTGAFF
cdr3_nt: TGTGCCAGCAGCCCCGAGGTTGGGCGGGCGGACACTGGAGCTTTCTTT
v_call: TRBV14
d_call: .
clone_size: few
j_call: TRBJ1-1

cdr3_aa: CASSLEDRGPLQQYF
cdr3_nt: TGTGCCAGCAGTTTAGAAGACAGGGGCCCCCTCCAGCAGTACTTC
v_call: TRBV12-3/TRBV12-4
d_call: TRBD1
clone_size: .
j_call: TRBJ2-7

cdr3_aa: CASSLADSLQETQYF
cdr3_nt: TGTGCCAGCAGCTTAGCGGACAGCCTCCAAGAGACCCAGTACTTC
v_call: TRBV7-9
d_call: .
clone_size: many
j_call: TRBJ2-5

cdr3_aa: CSARDFGLAGGPGTDTQYF
cdr3_nt: TGCAGTGCTAGAGATTTCGGACTAGCGGGGGGCCCGGGAACAGATACGCAGTATTTT
v_call: TRBV20-1
d_call: TRBD2
clone_size: few
j_call: TRBJ2-3

cdr3_aa: CASSPGRNEFNEQFF
cdr3_nt: TGTGCCAGCAGCCCCGGCCGGAACGAATTCAATGAGCAGTTCTTC
v_call: TRBV7-9
d_call: .
clone_size: many
j_call: TRBJ2-1

cdr3_aa: CSARAETGTYNSPLHF
cdr3_nt: TGCAGTGCTAGAGCTGAGACAGGGACTTATAATTCACCCCTCCACTTT
v_call: TRBV20-1
d_call: TRBD1
clone_size: many
j_call: TRBJ1-6

cdr3_aa: CASSSRGGAISYEQYF
cdr3_nt: TGTGCCAGCAGCTCCAGGGGAGGGGCTATCTCCTACGAGCAGTACTTC
v_call: TRBV6-2/TRBV6-3
d_call: .
clone_size: few
j_call: TRBJ2-7

cdr3_aa: CASSSKLGELFF
cdr3_nt: TGTGCCAGCAGTTCTAAACTCGGGGAGCTGTTTTTT
v_call: TRBV14
d_call: .
clone_size: many
j_call: TRBJ2-2